In this sample, the clone carrying this T cell receptor beta chain turned up a few times. Its matching antigen is unknown. TCRdb itself ran the 5' RACE reads through MiXCR, one entry per CDR3 protein. The sample lists 92,000 or so distinct CDR3 sequences, about 12% seen once, with approximately 26% in the top ten. The source of the sample is a study of T-cell memory formation after mild COVID-19. Study-wide results and caveats: The finding that pre-infection memory included some responding clones suggested that cross-reactive memory joined. The authors did not confirm SARS-CoV-2 specificity of second-wave clones peaking day 37.

The J segment lost 7 bases and the V segment lost 5 bases, leaving 4 bases of the junction unmatched. The CDR3 is 13 residues long. Germline V gene sequence: CDR1 SGHRS, CDR2 YFSETQ. The sequenced sample was PBMCs or a T cell subset sorted from them (not recorded which). The sequence was obtained from an adult woman who had mild COVID-19 (a few samples of this study predate the infection). Cell type and time point are not known. J is TRBJ1-5 and V is TRBV5-1, with TRBD1 matching 9 bases. CDR3 loop: CASSRTGAQPQHF. For the CDR3, the DNA is TGCGCCAGCAGTAGGACAGGGGCCCAGCCCCAGCATTTT.